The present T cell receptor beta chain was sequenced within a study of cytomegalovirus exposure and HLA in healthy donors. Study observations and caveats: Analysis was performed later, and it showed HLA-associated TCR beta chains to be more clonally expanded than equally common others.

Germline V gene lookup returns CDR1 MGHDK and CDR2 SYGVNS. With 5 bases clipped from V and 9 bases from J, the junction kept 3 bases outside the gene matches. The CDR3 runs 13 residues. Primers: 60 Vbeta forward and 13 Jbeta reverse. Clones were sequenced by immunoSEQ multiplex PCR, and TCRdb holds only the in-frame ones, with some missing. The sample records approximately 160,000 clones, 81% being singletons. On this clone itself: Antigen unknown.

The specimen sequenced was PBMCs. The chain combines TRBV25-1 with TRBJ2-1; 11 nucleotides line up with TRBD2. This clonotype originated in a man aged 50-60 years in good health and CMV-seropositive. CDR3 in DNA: TGTGCCAGCAGTCGAGGACTAGCGGGTGAGCAGTTCTTC. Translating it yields CASSRGLAGEQFF.